The present entry profiles one T cell receptor (beta chain) with its context. Its antigen is undetermined. The data are from a study of T-cell memory formation after mild COVID-19. Study information: TCR clusters showed largely donor specificity. Study results and caveats: Researchers could not confirm that second-wave clones peaking on day 37 targeted SARS-CoV-2. Researchers found some responding clones in pre-infection memory, a sign that cross-reactive memory joined.

Constant-segment primers and 5'RACE yielded cDNA libraries for TCR alpha and TCR beta, each carrying sample barcodes and UMIs. MiXCR, applied by TCRdb to the 5' RACE reads, yields one record per CDR3 protein. Of 190,000 or so distinct CDR3 sequences listed, around 21% are singletons. Input material: PBMCs or a T cell subset sorted from them (not recorded which). The receptor comes from an adult woman who had mild COVID-19 (a few samples of this study predate the infection). Cell type and time point are not known.

In nucleotides, the CDR3 is TGTGCCAGCAGTTTAACCGGGACAGGGTACAATGAGCAGTTCTTC. It codes for CASSLTGTGYNEQFF. The rearrangement joins TRBV27 to TRBJ2-1, with 9 bases aligning to TRBD1. There are 15 residues in the CDR3. V shed 2 bases and J 4 bases; nucleotides not matched to a gene: 3. CDR1 and CDR2 (germline): MNHEY, SMNVEV (reference sequence).